A selection of T cell receptor beta chains follows, all from one sample in a study of radiation and T cells in renal cell carcinoma. Measured with immunoSEQ multiplex PCR; TCRdb has only the in-frame clones, and not every one. The sample shows some 110,000 clones, around 84% of them seen only once. The specimen was blood, collected from a patient whose treatment included radiotherapy and nephrectomy. These receptors were collected from a woman aged 60-75 years with renal cell carcinoma. Both conserved end residues are part of each CDR3. D genes are given only for firm matches. Not all rows give a size; the values are once, few, many and, for expanded clones, a class.

D gene	clone size	V gene	J gene	CDR3 protein	CDR3 DNA
NA	NA	TRBV28	TRBJ1-2	CASSFGGFGYTF	TGTGCCAGCAGTTTTGGGGGTTTCGGCTACACCTTC
TRBD2	NA	TRBV6-4	TRBJ2-3	CASRPGLASSTDTQYF	TGTGCCAGCAGACCGGGACTAGCGTCTAGCACAGATACGCAGTATTTT
TRBD2	NA	TRBV7-3	TRBJ2-5	CASSPGTSTYETQYF	TGTGCCAGCAGCCCCGGGACTAGCACGTATGAGACCCAGTACTTC
NA	NA	TRBV4-1	TRBJ2-1	CASSQDLYSYNEQFF	TGCGCCAGCAGCCAAGACCTATACTCCTACAATGAGCAGTTCTTC
NA	NA	TRBV7-2	TRBJ1-1	CASNVGWGVTEAFF	TGTGCCAGCAACGTGGGGTGGGGAGTCACTGAAGCTTTCTTT
TRBD1	few	TRBV28	TRBJ2-1	CASSPSGTGTYNEQFF	TGTGCCAGCAGTCCCTCAGGGACAGGGACCTACAATGAGCAGTTCTTC
TRBD2	NA	TRBV5-1	TRBJ2-3	CASSLVRAGLDTQYF	TGCGCCAGCAGCTTGGTGCGAGCGGGACTTGATACGCAGTATTTT
TRBD1	NA	TRBV5-1	TRBJ2-3	CASSVGTGLADTQYF	TGCGCCAGCAGCGTTGGGACAGGGCTGGCAGATACGCAGTATTTT
NA	NA	TRBV6-1	TRBJ1-1	CAIRTQLELNTEAFF	TGTGCCATCCGGACGCAGCTAGAATTGAACACTGAAGCTTTCTTT
TRBD2	many	TRBV11-3	TRBJ2-2	CASSLTPVAGTGELFF	TGTGCCAGCAGCTTAACGCCGGTAGCGGGGACCGGGGAGCTGTTTTTT
TRBD2	once	TRBV10-3	TRBJ2-7	CAISRSSGRGHEQYF	TGTGCCATCAGCCGTTCTAGCGGGAGAGGGCACGAGCAGTACTTC
NA	once	TRBV21-1	TRBJ2-3	CASSGGRGTDTQYF	TGTGCCAGCAGCGGCGGCAGGGGCACAGATACGCAGTATTTT
NA	NA	TRBV5-1	TRBJ2-2	CASSLVGNTGELFF	TGCGCCAGCAGCTTGGTAGGGAACACCGGGGAGCTGTTTTTT
NA	NA	TRBV2	TRBJ2-2	CASKKTDNTGELFF	TGTGCCAGCAAAAAGACTGACAACACCGGGGAGCTGTTTTTT
NA	NA	TRBV6-5	TRBJ1-1	CASSYSEVGVAFF	TGTGCCAGCAGTTACTCTGAGGTTGGAGTGGCTTTCTTT
NA	NA	TRBV5-4	TRBJ2-7	CASSRAASYEQYF	TGTGCCAGCAGCCGCGCCGCCTCCTACGAGCAGTACTTC
NA	NA	TRBV5-4	TRBJ1-4	CASSGAGLSEKLFF	TGTGCCAGCAGCGGGGCAGGGTTAAGTGAAAAACTGTTTTTT
NA	NA	TRBV4-3	TRBJ2-2	CASSQGRQINTGELFF	TGCGCCAGCAGCCAAGGGAGACAGATAAACACCGGGGAGCTGTTTTTT
NA	few	TRBV6-1	TRBJ1-3	CAVVSAAGNTIYF	TGTGCCGTCGTCAGTGCGGCTGGAAACACCATATATTTT
NA	NA	TRBV18	TRBJ2-1	CASSLLLATPYNEQFF	TGTGCCAGCTCACTATTACTAGCAACCCCATACAATGAGCAGTTCTTC
NA	NA	TRBV2	TRBJ1-1	CASSVAGEAFF	TGTGCCAGCTCGGTGGCAGGTGAAGCTTTCTTT
NA	NA	TRBV18	TRBJ2-5	CASSRGTGEQETQYF	TGTGCCAGCTCGCGGGGGACAGGCGAACAAGAGACCCAGTACTTC
NA	NA	TRBV10-3	TRBJ2-2	CAIESPQKGVTGELFF	TGTGCCATCGAATCCCCCCAGAAAGGGGTCACCGGGGAGCTGTTTTTT
TRBD1	NA	TRBV6-5	TRBJ1-1	CASRAMDRGDTEAFF	TGTGCCAGCAGGGCTATGGACAGGGGGGACACTGAAGCTTTCTTT
NA	NA	TRBV6-1	TRBJ2-7	CASKGELSSYEQYF	TGTGCCAGCAAAGGGGAACTTAGCTCCTACGAGCAGTACTTC
TRBD1	NA	TRBV10-3	TRBJ1-2	CATVRDREEGGYTF	TGTGCCACCGTACGGGACAGGGAAGAAGGCGGCTACACCTTC
NA	NA	TRBV7-9	TRBJ2-3	CASSLELDTQYF	TGTGCCAGCAGCTTAGAGTTAGATACGCAGTATTTT
NA	few	TRBV11-2	TRBJ1-1	CASSKNTEAFF	TGTGCCAGCAGCAAGAACACTGAAGCTTTCTTT
NA	once	TRBV4-1	TRBJ1-3	CASSQDSGLPGNTIYF	TGCGCCAGCAGCCAAGATTCAGGGCTCCCTGGAAACACCATATATTTT
TRBD2	NA	TRBV18	TRBJ2-1	CASSPGGGRDEQFF	TGTGCCAGCTCACCAGGCGGGGGTCGCGATGAGCAGTTCTTC
NA	NA	TRBV5-3	TRBJ2-7	CARNRRTVPIEQYF	TGTGCCAGAAACCGCAGGACAGTCCCTATCGAGCAGTACTTC
NA	NA	TRBV28	TRBJ1-1	CASSLSGWGRREGAFF	TGTGCCAGCAGTTTATCTGGTTGGGGGCGGCGGGAGGGAGCTTTCTTT
NA	NA	TRBV19	TRBJ1-1	CASSIDGRKTEAFF	TGTGCCAGTAGTATAGATGGGCGGAAGACTGAAGCTTTCTTT
NA	few	TRBV2	TRBJ1-4	CASRGIDEKLFF	TGTGCCAGCAGAGGGATTGATGAAAAACTGTTTTTT
NA	NA	TRBV5-4	TRBJ2-7	CASSPGTGGYEQYF	TGTGCCAGCAGCCCCGGGACGGGCGGTTACGAGCAGTACTTC
NA	NA	TRBV7-2	TRBJ1-1	CASSLYAGVNTEAFF	TGTGCCAGCAGCTTATATGCGGGAGTGAACACTGAAGCTTTCTTT
NA	NA	TRBV9	TRBJ2-1	CASSALNRGIDEQFF	TGTGCCAGCAGCGCTTTAAACCGGGGTATCGATGAGCAGTTCTTC
NA	NA	TRBV4-1	TRBJ1-1	CASSQTQGGSTEAFF	TGCGCCAGCAGCCAAACCCAGGGTGGGTCCACTGAAGCTTTCTTT
NA	NA	TRBV7-9	TRBJ2-2	CASSRGTGELFF	TGTGCCAGCTCCCGGGGCACCGGGGAGCTGTTTTTT
TRBD1	NA	TRBV6-4	TRBJ1-2	CASSRGTGGSYGYTF	TGTGCCAGCAGTAGGGGCACAGGGGGCAGCTATGGCTACACCTTC
NA	NA	TRBV6-5	TRBJ1-1	CASSYSQGDTEAFF	TGTGCCAGCAGTTACAGCCAGGGAGACACTGAAGCTTTCTTT
TRBD1	NA	TRBV5-1	TRBJ1-6	CASSIQGGSNSPLHF	TGCGCCAGCAGTATACAGGGGGGTAGTAATTCACCCCTCCACTTT
TRBD2	NA	TRBV10-1	TRBJ2-3	CASSESSGVGDTQYF	TGCGCCAGCAGTGAGTCTAGCGGGGTAGGGGATACGCAGTATTTT
NA	NA	TRBV4-2	TRBJ2-7	CASSQGGGVSSYEQYF	TGTGCCAGCAGCCAGGGGGGAGGTGTTAGCTCCTACGAGCAGTACTTC
NA	NA	TRBV6-5	TRBJ2-1	CASSYRTGGGNEQFF	TGTGCCAGCAGTTACCGCACAGGTGGTGGGAATGAGCAGTTCTTC
NA	NA	TRBV9	TRBJ2-1	CASSRGRDEQFF	TGTGCCAGCAGCAGGGGCCGAGATGAGCAGTTCTTC
TRBD2	NA	TRBV6-6	TRBJ2-7	CASSYGSGGPGEQYF	TGTGCCAGCAGTTACGGGTCGGGAGGGCCAGGGGAGCAGTACTTC
NA	NA	TRBV9	TRBJ1-1	CASSAIQASNTEAFF	TGTGCCAGCAGCGCCATTCAGGCCTCGAACACTGAAGCTTTCTTT
NA	once	TRBV15	TRBJ1-4	CATVQGPNEKLFF	TGTGCCACCGTGCAGGGTCCTAATGAAAAACTGTTTTTT
TRBD1	NA	TRBV5-1	TRBJ1-4	CASSQDRELRKLFF	TGCGCCAGCAGCCAGGACAGGGAACTGCGAAAACTGTTTTTT